The sequence of this T cell receptor beta chain was determined in a study of technical replicates of blood from several donors. TCRdb's table, derived via immunoSEQ multiplex PCR, lists solely in-frame clones and lacks some. This sample yields about 89,000 clones, of which approximately 94% are seen a single time; about 0.25% belongs to the top ten. In germline, CDR1 is LNHDA, CDR2 SQIVND (reference sequence). The V end was cut by 8 bases, the J end by 5 bases, with 12 bases between. CDR3 length: 12 amino acids. The sequenced material came from T cells isolated from PBMCs. The receptor's source is a human donor in good health. The chain employs TRBV19 and TRBJ2-5; no firm D call. The CDR3 protein is CASVAFRETQYF. CDR3 nucleotides: TGTGCCAGTGTTGCTTTTCGGGAGACCCAGTACTTC. The whole variable domain, filled in from reference TRBV19 and TRBJ2-5, reads DGGITQSPKYLFRKEGQNVTLSCEQNLNHDAMYWYRQDPGQGLRLIYYSQIVNDFQKGDIAEGYSVSREKKESFPLTVTSAQKNPTAFYLCASVAFRETQYFGPGTRLLVL.